This T cell receptor beta chain came from a study of T cells in Graves' hyperthyroidism and ophthalmopathy. Amplification of TCR beta CDR3 regions used RNA as the template. The HTBI primer set drove a first-round RT-PCR of the TCR CDR3. TCRdb itself ran the multiplex PCR reads through MiXCR, one entry per CDR3 protein. The sample carries a few hundred thousand distinct CDR3 sequences, about an eighth recorded once. Uncontrolled infection, other autoimmune disease, pregnancy or lactation disqualified patients from enrolment. This clonotype was counted ten times or more. V shed 5 bases and J 4 bases; nucleotides not matched to a gene: 10. Germline V gives CDR1 MNHNS, CDR2 SASEGT. The CDR3 consists of 16 residues.

The chain has TRBV6-1 and TRBJ1-2, with 10 bases matching TRBD1. Sequenced material: blood. The clonotype was recovered from a woman aged 18-30 years with Graves' hyperthyroidism. The CDR3 DNA follows: TGTGCCAGCAGTTATATTGAGACAGGGGGCGCCTATGGCTACACCTTC. Its protein is CASSYIETGGAYGYTF.